Listed here are 17 T cell receptor beta chains from one sample, sequenced in a study of tumor-infiltrating lymphocytes in primary liver carcinoma. For each extraction, RNA and DNA were obtained together from approximately 20-30 mg of unsorted bulk tissue. From 500 ng of total RNA, TCR beta-specific cDNA was reverse-transcribed using a constant-region primer. Libraries covering TCR beta were generated through three nested multiplex PCR rounds (using a slightly modified ARM-PCR). Rounds one and two of PCR, each of approximately 11 cycles, were primed with TRBV1-TRBV30 forward primers and a C-beta reverse primer. MiXCR, run by TCRdb on the multiplex PCR reads, gives a single entry per CDR3 protein. In the table there are more than 45,000 distinct CDR3 sequences, over 65% of which are singletons. The sample comprised liver tumor tissue from sampling region 5. Documented subset: tumor region T5, tumor centre. These receptors originate from a man between 40 and 49 years old with primary liver carcinoma and hepatitis B virus infection.

In regard to this clonotype: Germline is not matched at one junction end, which may reflect a read error. The chain is built from TRBV12-3 or TRBV12-4 and TRBJ1-5; D is ambiguous. This CDR3 spans 15 amino acids. CDR3 region: CASTRGTAIDQPQHF. As DNA, the CDR3 is TGTGCCAGCACGCGAGGCACTGCAATAGATCAACCCCAGCATTTT.

The V call is TRBV28, the J call TRBJ2-4; no definite D call. Trimming cost V 5 bases and J 6 bases, with 17 bases left between them. Germline CDR1 and CDR2: MDHEN and SYDVKM. The CDR3 length is 15 residues. The CDR3 spells CASSPPGLPRNIQYF. The CDR3 DNA is TGTGCCAGCAGTCCTCCCGGGTTGCCCAGAAACATTCAGTACTTC.

A note on this clonotype: The junction does not match germline at one end; this may be a read error. The V gene is TRBV4-2, the J gene TRBJ2-1; 8 bases line up with TRBD2. CDR1 is LGHNA, CDR2 YNFKEQ, per germline. The CDR3 loop spans 15 amino acids. CDR3 nucleotides: TGTGACAGCAGCCTCCTAGCGGGCAGCCACAATGAGCAGTTCTTC. Translating gives CDSSLLAGSHNEQFF.

Concerning this clonotype: At one end the junction does not follow the germline gene, possibly because of a read error. The chain employs TRBV10-3 and TRBJ2-3, with TRBD2 matching over 12 bases. The germline gives CDR1 ENHRY, CDR2 SYGVKD. This CDR3 contains 18 residues. CDR3 DNA: TGTGTCATCAGTGAGTCTCTAGCGGGAGGGCCCCTCACAGATACGCAGTATTTT. It yields the protein CVISESLAGGPLTDTQYF.

This clonotype was found once. One junction end does not reproduce the germline sequence, and a read error may be involved. The chain employs TRBV6-1 and TRBJ2-7, with D possibly TRBD2 on 6 matching bases. Germline CDR1 is MNHNS and CDR2 is SASEGT. There are 15 residues in the CDR3. CDR3 DNA sequence: TGTGCCAGCAGTACCGGGACTGGCGGCTCCTACGAGCAGAACTTC. It is translated as CASSTGTGGSYEQNF.

As regards this clonotype: Germline and junction disagree at one end, which may indicate a read error. The chain couples TRBV4-3 to TRBJ1-2, with D perhaps TRBD1 (5 bases). Germline V gene data show CDR1 as LGHNA and CDR2 as YSLEER. The length of the CDR3 is 14 residues. The CDR3 DNA is TGCGCCAGCATCCAACCCGGGACGGGGAATGGCTACACCTTC. Protein sequence: CASIQPGTGNGYTF.

This sequence joins TRBV5-1 and TRBJ2-7; a possible D gene is TRBD2 (7 bases). Germline-derived CDR1 and CDR2 are SGHRS and YFSETQ. This CDR3 contains 14 residues. Written as DNA, the CDR3 is TGCGTCAGTAGCTTCGGACGGGGGGCGGTCGAGCAGTACTTC. Its protein product is CVSSFGRGAVEQYF.

Worth noting for this clonotype: One end of the junction varies from germline; a read error may be responsible. The gene calls are TRBV11-1 and TRBJ2-1; D not certain. Germline assignment: CDR1 SGHAT and CDR2 FQDESV (reference sequence). This CDR3 region has 18 residues. The CDR3 spells CASNLYRSEAGSYNEQFF. The CDR3 DNA reads as TGTGCCAGCAACTTATACCGCTCCGAGGCTGGGTCCTACAATGAGCAGTTCTTC. Looking up the rest from reference TRBV11-1 and TRBJ2-1 gives the full variable domain: EAEVAQSPRYKITEKSQAVAFWCDPISGHATLYWYRQILGQGPELLVQFQDESVVDDSQLPKDRFSAERLKGVDSTLKIQPAELGDSAMYLCASNLYRSEAGSYNEQFFGPGTRLTVL.

For this clonotype: Lacking the conserved final phenylalanine or tryptophan, this CDR3 likely reflects a read error. The rearrangement uses TRBV11-1 and TRBJ2-7; D possibly corresponds to TRBD2 (6 bases). Germline-derived CDR1 and CDR2 are SGHAT and FQDESV (reference sequence). The CDR3 covers 15 residues. The CDR3 DNA reads as TGTGCCAGCAGCTCATCCAGGGACTCCTCCTATGAGCAGTACTAC. Translating it yields CASSSSRDSSYEQYY.

Ten or more counts support this clonotype. The gene calls are TRBV29-1 and TRBJ2-5, with TRBD1 matching over 8 bases. Germline CDR1 SQVTM, CDR2 ANQGSEA. Trimming cost V 4 bases and J 5 bases; bases outside gene matches: 6. This CDR3 contains 13 residues. CDR3 DNA: TGCAGCGTTGGCCCAGGGGGCAGGGAGACCCAGTACTTC. Amino acids: CSVGPGGRETQYF.

On this clonotype itself: No conserved phenylalanine or tryptophan ends this CDR3, so it is likely a read error. It is unclear where the CDR3 begins or ends on the DNA, so no DNA is shown, and the CDR3 is as TCRdb lists it. The genes are TRBV29-1 and TRBJ2-3; TRBD1, the table's D call, lacks a check against the DNA. The germline CDR1 and CDR2 sequences are SQVTM and ANQGSEA. The CDR3 comprises 14 residues, both ends counted. CDR3 sequence reads: CSVSGTGSSDTQYL.

In regard to this clonotype: Because it lacks the conserved phenylalanine or tryptophan at the end, this CDR3 is likely a read error. The V gene is TRBV30, the J gene TRBJ2-3, with TRBD1 matching 7 bases. This CDR3 contains 14 residues. The germline V gene encodes CDR1 GTSNPN and CDR2 SVGIG (reference sequence). CDR3 amino acids: CAWVKGQNTDTQYS. CDR3 DNA: TGTGCATGGGTGAAGGGACAGAACACAGATACGCAGTATTCT.

Worth noting for this clonotype: A junction end diverges from the germline sequence, so it may reflect a read error. The chain links TRBV10-3 to TRBJ1-1; unclear D gene. Germline-derived CDR1 and CDR2 are ENHRY and SYGVKD. This CDR3 has 13 amino acids. The CDR3 bases are TGTGCCATCACGAGTGGGGAGATCACTGAGGCTTTCTTT. Its protein product is CAITSGEITEAFF.

Comments on this clonotype: The conserved closing phenylalanine or tryptophan is absent in this CDR3, likely reflecting a read error. CDR3 amino acids: CAGSVRGRDNEQFI. DNA for the CDR3: TGCGCCGGCAGCGTAAGAGGACGGGACAATGAGCAGTTCATC. V is TRBV11-3 and J is TRBJ2-1; D is unclear. Germline V lookup: CDR1 SGHNT, CDR2 YENEEA. This CDR3 is built from 14 residues.

About this clonotype itself: An end of the junction does not agree with germline; a read error may underlie this. The chain recombines TRBV7-9 with TRBJ1-1; 8 nucleotides align to TRBD1. Germline CDR1 reads SEHNR; CDR2 reads FQNEAQ (reference sequence). The CDR3 loop spans 16 amino acids. The CDR3 nucleotides are TGTGCCAGCAACTTAATGGGACTTCAGGGGGCCGGTAAAGCTTTCTTT. Translated, it gives CASNLMGLQGAGKAFF. The full variable domain, in which reference TRBV7-9 and TRBJ1-1 provide the parts outside the CDR3, is DTGVSQNPRHKITKRGQNVTFRCDPISEHNRLYWYRQTLGQGPEFLTYFQNEAQLEKSRLLSDRFSAERPKGSFSTLEIQRTEQGDSAMYLCASNLMGLQGAGKAFFGQGTRLTVV.

Details on this clonotype: The junction departs from the called germline gene at one end, perhaps through a read error. The rearrangement links TRBV12-3 or TRBV12-4 to TRBJ2-5; tentatively, D is TRBD1 (7 bases). This CDR3 contains 13 residues. The CDR3 nucleotides read TGTGCCAGCGGCCGAGGCGGGACAGAGACCAAGTACTTC. It is translated as CASGRGGTETKYF.

J is TRBJ2-3 and V is TRBV11-1; D could derive from TRBD1 or TRBD2 (5 bases each). Germline-derived CDR1 and CDR2 are SGHAT and FQDESV (reference sequence). The CDR3 runs 19 residues. The V gene lost 4 bases and the J gene lost 1 base, with 24 bases spanning the gap. The chain's CDR3 is CASSYGGRYVGARTDTQYF. The CDR3 DNA follows: TGTGCCAGCAGCTATGGGGGAAGATATGTTGGAGCCCGCACAGATACGCAGTATTTT. Complete variable domain (other parts from reference TRBV11-1 and TRBJ2-3): EAEVAQSPRYKITEKSQAVAFWCDPISGHATLYWYRQILGQGPELLVQFQDESVVDDSQLPKDRFSAERLKGVDSTLKIQPAELGDSAMYLCASSYGGRYVGARTDTQYFGPGTRLTVL.